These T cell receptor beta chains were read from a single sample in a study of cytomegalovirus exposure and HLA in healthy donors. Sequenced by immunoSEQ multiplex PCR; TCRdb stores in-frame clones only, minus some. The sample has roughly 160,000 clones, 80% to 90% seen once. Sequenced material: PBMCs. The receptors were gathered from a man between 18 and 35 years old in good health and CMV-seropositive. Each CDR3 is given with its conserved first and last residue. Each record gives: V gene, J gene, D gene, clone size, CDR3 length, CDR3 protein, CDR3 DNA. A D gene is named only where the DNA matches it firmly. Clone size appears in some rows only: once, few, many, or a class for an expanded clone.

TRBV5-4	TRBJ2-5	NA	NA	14	CASSLAGYQETQYF	TGTGCCAGCAGCTTGGCAGGGTATCAAGAGACCCAGTACTTC
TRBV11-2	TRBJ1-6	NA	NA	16	CASLSRGSSYNSPLHF	TGTGCCAGCCTTTCTAGGGGTAGCTCCTATAATTCACCCCTCCACTTT
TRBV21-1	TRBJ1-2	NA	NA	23	CASSKAPCLAGTRQPPGFYGYTF	TGTGCCAGCAGCAAAGCCCCGTGCCTTGCAGGGACACGCCAACCCCCGGGATTCTATGGCTACACCTTC
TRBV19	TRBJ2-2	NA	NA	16	CASSIRLRGITGELFF	TGTGCCAGTAGTATCCGCCTCCGCGGTATCACCGGGGAGCTGTTTTTT
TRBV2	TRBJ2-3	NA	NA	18	CASSELRLVGTGTDTQYF	TGTGCCAGCAGTGAGCTAAGACTAGTCGGGACTGGGACAGATACGCAGTATTTT
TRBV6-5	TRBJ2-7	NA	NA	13	CASSPKNLNEQYF	TGTGCCAGCAGTCCTAAAAACTTAAACGAGCAGTACTTC
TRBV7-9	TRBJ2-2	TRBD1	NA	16	CASGVSGTGGAGELFF	TGTGCCAGCGGAGTATCCGGGACAGGTGGGGCCGGGGAGCTGTTTTTT
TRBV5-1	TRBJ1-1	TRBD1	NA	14	CASSFRQGGTEAFF	TGCGCCAGCAGCTTCAGACAGGGAGGTACTGAAGCTTTCTTT
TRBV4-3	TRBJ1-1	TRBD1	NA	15	CASSRGDRGNTEAFF	TGCGCCAGCAGCCGGGGAGACAGGGGGAACACTGAAGCTTTCTTT
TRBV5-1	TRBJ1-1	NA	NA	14	CASSRLTGNTEAFF	TGCGCCAGCAGCCGATTGACGGGGAACACTGAAGCTTTCTTT
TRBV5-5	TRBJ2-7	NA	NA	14	CASSLRQGGHEQYF	TGTGCCAGCAGCTTGAGGCAGGGCGGCCACGAGCAGTACTTC
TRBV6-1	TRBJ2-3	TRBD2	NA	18	CASSVDPSGGAFTDTQYF	TGTGCCAGCAGTGTAGATCCTAGCGGGGGGGCCTTCACAGATACGCAGTATTTT
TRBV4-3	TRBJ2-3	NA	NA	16	CASSHAGAPRADTQYF	TGCGCCAGCAGCCATGCGGGGGCCCCTAGGGCAGATACGCAGTATTTT
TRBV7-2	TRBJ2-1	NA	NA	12	CASTKNTPEQFF	TGTGCCAGCACTAAAAATACCCCCGAGCAGTTCTTC
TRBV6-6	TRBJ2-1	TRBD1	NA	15	CASSYFGQGRREQFF	TGTGCCAGCAGTTACTTCGGACAGGGCAGACGTGAGCAGTTCTTC
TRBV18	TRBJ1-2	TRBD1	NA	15	CASSPLGTGSDGYTF	TGTGCCAGCTCACCACTAGGGACAGGGAGCGATGGCTACACCTTC
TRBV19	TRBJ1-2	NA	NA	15	CASSIKQASNYGYTF	TGTGCCAGTAGTATAAAACAGGCGTCTAACTATGGCTACACCTTC
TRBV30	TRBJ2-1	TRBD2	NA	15	CAWSAGGNSYNEQFF	TGTGCCTGGAGTGCGGGGGGGAACTCCTACAATGAGCAGTTCTTC
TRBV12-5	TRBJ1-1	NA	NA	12	CASQGINTEAFF	TGTGCTAGTCAGGGTATAAACACTGAAGCTTTCTTT
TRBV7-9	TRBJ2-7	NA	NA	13	CASSWSEFYEQYF	TGTGCCAGCAGCTGGTCGGAGTTCTACGAGCAGTACTTC
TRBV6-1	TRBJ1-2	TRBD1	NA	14	CASRLDRVVRGYTF	TGTGCCAGCAGACTAGACAGGGTGGTCCGTGGCTACACCTTC
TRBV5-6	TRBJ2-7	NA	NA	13	CASSFGSENEQYF	TGTGCCAGCAGCTTTGGTAGTGAGAACGAGCAGTACTTC
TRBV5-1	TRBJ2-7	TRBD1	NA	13	CASSRRDREEQYF	TGCGCCAGCAGCCGCCGGGACAGAGAGGAGCAGTACTTC
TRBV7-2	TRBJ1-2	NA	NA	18	CASSLSGVRGAANYGYTF	TGTGCCAGCAGCTTGAGCGGGGTTCGGGGGGCCGCAAACTATGGCTACACCTTC
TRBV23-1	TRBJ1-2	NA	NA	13	CASSQGSREGYTF	TGCGCCAGCAGTCAAGGGAGCCGGGAAGGCTACACCTTC
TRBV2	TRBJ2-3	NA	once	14	CASTVQGIVDTQYF	TGTGCCAGCACCGTTCAGGGGATAGTAGATACGCAGTATTTT
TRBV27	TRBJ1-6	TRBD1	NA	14	CASRLQGEDSPLHF	TGTGCCAGCCGGCTACAGGGGGAGGATTCACCCCTCCACTTT
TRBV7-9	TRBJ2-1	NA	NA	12	CASSFRGNEQFF	TGTGCCAGCAGCTTTCGGGGAAATGAGCAGTTCTTC
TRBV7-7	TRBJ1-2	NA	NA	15	CALDTGPGRYYGYTF	TGTGCCCTAGACACAGGTCCAGGAAGGTACTATGGCTACACCTTC
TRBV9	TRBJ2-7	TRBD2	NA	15	CASSASSGPSDEQYF	TGTGCCAGCAGCGCCTCTAGCGGCCCCTCGGACGAGCAGTACTTC
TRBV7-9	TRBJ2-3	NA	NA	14	CASSPGFSADTQYF	TGTGCCAGCAGCCCAGGGTTCAGCGCAGATACGCAGTATTTT
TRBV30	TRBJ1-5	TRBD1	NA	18	CAWSVSRRQGLVNQPQHF	TGTGCCTGGAGTGTAAGTAGGAGACAGGGCCTGGTCAATCAGCCCCAGCATTTT